The rows below give T cell receptor beta chains drawn from one sample of a study of shared clonotypes between healthy human individuals. Clones were read by immunoSEQ multiplex PCR, and TCRdb kept only the in-frame ones, dropping some. The sample holds over a million clones, approximately 72% seen once. Material for sequencing was memory CD4+ T cells sorted from blood. The receptor set was obtained from a man aged 18 to 30 in good health. Each CDR3 is given with its conserved first and last residue. Fields, in order: D gene, clone size, J gene, V gene, CDR3 protein, CDR3 DNA. A D gene is named only where the DNA matches it firmly. Not all rows give a size; the values are once, few, many and, for expanded clones, a class.

D: -; size: -; J: TRBJ2-3; V: TRBV5-1; CDR3: CASSLGGDTDTQYF; DNA: TGCGCCAGCAGCTTGGGTGGCGACACAGATACGCAGTATTTT
D: TRBD2; size: -; J: TRBJ2-7; V: TRBV12-5; CDR3: CASSPGTSGYEQYF; DNA: TGTGCTAGTAGTCCTGGGACTAGCGGCTACGAGCAGTACTTC
D: -; size: -; J: TRBJ1-1; V: TRBV6-5; CDR3: CASSYLSSTEAFF; DNA: TGTGCCAGCAGTTACCTATCCAGCACTGAAGCTTTCTTT
D: -; size: once; J: TRBJ2-1; V: TRBV2; CDR3: CASARGGPINNEQFF; DNA: TGTGCCAGCGCTAGGGGGGGCCCTATCAACAATGAGCAGTTCTTC
D: -; size: once; J: TRBJ1-2; V: TRBV6-5; CDR3: CASSPPGGNYGYTF; DNA: TGTGCCAGCAGCCCCCCTGGGGGAAACTATGGCTACACCTTC
D: -; size: few; J: TRBJ1-1; V: TRBV9; CDR3: CASSATGNTEAFF; DNA: TGTGCCAGCAGTGCCACGGGGAACACTGAAGCTTTCTTT
D: TRBD1; size: -; J: TRBJ1-5; V: TRBV5-3; CDR3: CARRGQGRVNQPQHF; DNA: TGTGCCAGAAGGGGACAGGGAAGGGTCAATCAGCCCCAGCATTTT
D: -; size: few; J: TRBJ2-7; V: TRBV7-9; CDR3: CASSRTESYEQYF; DNA: TGTGCCAGCAGTCGGACGGAATCCTACGAGCAGTACTTC
D: TRBD2; size: -; J: TRBJ2-5; V: TRBV7-2; CDR3: CASSPPGLAGGGGTQYF; DNA: TGTGCCAGCAGCCCCCCGGGACTAGCGGGGGGGGGAGGGACCCAGTACTTC
D: -; size: -; J: TRBJ2-1; V: TRBV29-1; CDR3: CSVDGRQFF; DNA: TGCAGCGTTGATGGCCGGCAGTTCTTC
D: -; size: -; J: TRBJ2-2; V: TRBV2; CDR3: CASSEAGANTGELFF; DNA: TGTGCCAGCAGTGAAGCGGGAGCCAACACCGGGGAGCTGTTTTTT
D: -; size: -; J: TRBJ2-3; V: TRBV5-4; CDR3: CASSLWGHYTQYF; DNA: TGTGCCAGCAGCTTGTGGGGACACTATACGCAGTATTTT
D: TRBD1; size: -; J: TRBJ1-5; V: TRBV5-1; CDR3: CASSIGDSPNQPQHF; DNA: TGCGCCAGCAGCATCGGGGACAGCCCTAATCAGCCCCAGCATTTT
D: TRBD2; size: -; J: TRBJ2-1; V: TRBV25-1; CDR3: CASSDHSGRFYNEQFF; DNA: TGTGCCAGCAGTGATCATAGCGGGAGGTTCTACAATGAGCAGTTCTTC
D: -; size: -; J: TRBJ1-5; V: TRBV6-1; CDR3: CASSEPGSAYRIDQPQHF; DNA: TGTGCCAGCAGTGAGCCCGGGTCGGCATATCGGATTGATCAGCCCCAGCATTTT
D: -; size: many; J: TRBJ2-1; V: TRBV30; CDR3: CAWSVWAPNEQFF; DNA: TGTGCCTGGAGTGTATGGGCACCGAATGAGCAGTTCTTC
D: -; size: -; J: TRBJ2-7; V: TRBV10-2; CDR3: CASSVTAYEQYF; DNA: TGCGCCAGCAGTGTCACCGCCTACGAGCAGTACTTC
D: -; size: -; J: TRBJ1-2; V: TRBV5-6; CDR3: CASSPLDSANYGYTF; DNA: TGTGCCAGCAGCCCTCTGGACAGTGCTAACTATGGCTACACCTTC
D: -; size: -; J: TRBJ1-1; V: TRBV18; CDR3: CASSPQVNTEAFF; DNA: TGTGCCAGCTCACCGCAAGTAAACACTGAAGCTTTCTTT
D: -; size: -; J: TRBJ1-5; V: TRBV9; CDR3: CASSAQGTDFNQPQHF; DNA: TGTGCCAGCAGCGCCCAAGGGACTGATTTTAATCAGCCCCAGCATTTT
D: -; size: many; J: TRBJ2-1; V: TRBV5-6; CDR3: CASSRSRVYSYNEQFF; DNA: TGTGCCAGCAGCCGATCTCGGGTATACTCCTACAATGAGCAGTTCTTC
D: TRBD2; size: -; J: TRBJ2-1; V: TRBV7-9; CDR3: CASSLYPSGNEQFF; DNA: TGTGCCAGCAGCTTATACCCTAGCGGCAATGAGCAGTTCTTC
D: TRBD2; size: -; J: TRBJ2-1; V: TRBV29-1; CDR3: CSVRRGGLNNEQFF; DNA: TGCAGCGTTAGGCGGGGGGGCCTGAACAATGAGCAGTTCTTC
D: -; size: -; J: TRBJ1-2; V: TRBV27; CDR3: CASSRADNYGYTF; DNA: TGTGCCAGCAGTAGGGCGGATAACTATGGCTACACCTTC
D: -; size: -; J: TRBJ1-6; V: TRBV19; CDR3: CAMQHSDSPLHF; DNA: TGTGCCATGCAGCATTCGGATTCACCCCTCCACTTT
D: TRBD2; size: -; J: TRBJ2-5; V: TRBV9; CDR3: CASSVVGTSGSGTQYF; DNA: TGTGCCAGCAGCGTAGTGGGGACTAGCGGGAGCGGGACCCAGTACTTC
D: TRBD2; size: once; J: TRBJ2-7; V: TRBV7-2; CDR3: CASSATGTRVEEQYF; DNA: TGTGCCAGCAGCGCGACCGGGACTAGGGTAGAGGAGCAGTACTTC
D: -; size: -; J: TRBJ2-1; V: TRBV5-6; CDR3: CASSLLYEQFF; DNA: TGTGCCAGCAGCTTGCTCTATGAGCAGTTCTTC
D: TRBD1; size: -; J: TRBJ1-6; V: TRBV7-9; CDR3: CASSVLRDSNSPLHF; DNA: TGTGCCAGCAGCGTACTCCGGGACAGCAATTCACCCCTCCACTTT
D: -; size: -; J: TRBJ2-3; V: TRBV7-2; CDR3: CASSSTGFVADTQYF; DNA: TGTGCCAGCAGCTCAACAGGGTTCGTAGCCGATACGCAGTATTTT
D: -; size: -; J: TRBJ1-2; V: TRBV4-2; CDR3: CASSQDHEEGFYGYTF; DNA: TGTGCCAGCAGCCAAGATCATGAGGAAGGATTCTATGGCTACACCTTC
D: -; size: few; J: TRBJ2-2; V: TRBV2; CDR3: CASTGNTGELFF; DNA: TGTGCCAGCACTGGGAACACCGGGGAGCTGTTTTTT
D: TRBD1; size: -; J: TRBJ1-2; V: TRBV4-3; CDR3: CASSQPDRGYGYTF; DNA: TGCGCCAGCAGCCAACCGGACAGGGGTTATGGCTACACCTTC
D: -; size: -; J: TRBJ2-4; V: TRBV6-1; CDR3: CASTGGGQGKNIQYF; DNA: TGTGCCAGCACGGGCGGGGGCCAGGGTAAAAACATTCAGTACTTC
D: -; size: -; J: TRBJ2-4; V: TRBV11-3; CDR3: CASSLNGGTAKNIQYF; DNA: TGTGCCAGCAGCTTAAACGGGGGTACGGCCAAAAACATTCAGTACTTC
D: -; size: -; J: TRBJ1-5; V: TRBV29-1; CDR3: CSVKTAAGNQPQHF; DNA: TGCAGCGTGAAAACAGCGGCAGGCAATCAGCCCCAGCATTTT
D: -; size: once; J: TRBJ2-7; V: TRBV18; CDR3: CASSQAGETYEQYF; DNA: TGTGCCAGCTCACAGGCAGGGGAGACCTACGAGCAGTACTTC
D: TRBD1; size: -; J: TRBJ1-2; V: TRBV18; CDR3: CASSPGQGASSGYTF; DNA: TGTGCCAGCTCACCAGGGCAGGGGGCTTCGAGTGGCTACACCTTC
D: -; size: -; J: TRBJ1-1; V: TRBV29-1; CDR3: CSVGGQMNTEAFF; DNA: TGCAGCGTTGGTGGACAGATGAACACTGAAGCTTTCTTT
D: -; size: -; J: TRBJ1-1; V: TRBV6-1; CDR3: CASTNLGTLNTEAFF; DNA: TGTGCCAGCACCAACCTCGGGACGTTAAACACTGAAGCTTTCTTT